This TCR beta chain originates from a study of CD4 T cells in relation to SARS-CoV-2 and coronaviruses. Before the COVID-19 pandemic, during about 2010-2018, CD4+ T cells were taken from unexposed donors. The cells were cultured for approximately 10 days before CD4+ T cells were isolated. Profiled with immunoSEQ multiplex PCR; TCRdb holds only in-frame clones, not every one. The sample holds about 17,000 clones, roughly 82% seen once. The V segment lost 3 bases and the J segment 4 bases; nucleotides outside the gene matches: 6. This CDR3 is 14 amino acids long. From germline, CDR1 is GTSNPN and CDR2 SVGIG (reference sequence). Points on this clone: Its matching antigen is unknown.

The chain combines TRBV30 with TRBJ2-3; 8 nucleotides line up with TRBD2. Sequencing was done on a sample of CD4+ T cells from PBMCs, cultured in vitro. The clonotype was recovered from a human donor in good health. CDR3 loop: CAWSAGGLSDTQYF. As DNA, the CDR3 is TGTGCCTGGAGCGCGGGAGGCCTCTCAGATACGCAGTATTTT. Full variable domain (outside the CDR3, taken from reference TRBV30 and TRBJ2-3): SQTIHQWPATLVQPVGSPLSLECTVEGTSNPNLYWYRQAAGRGLQLLFYSVGIGQISSEVPQNLSASRPQDRQFILSSKKLLLSDSGFYLCAWSAGGLSDTQYFGPGTRLTVL.